This TCR beta chain was identified in a study of cytomegalovirus exposure and HLA in healthy donors. Study-wide context: It was reported in a later analysis that the 90 to 150 validation repertoires used the same platform as the approximately 670 first-cohort repertoires.

TCRdb's table, derived via immunoSEQ multiplex PCR, lists solely in-frame clones and lacks some. In the table there are under 100,000 clones, roughly 96% of which are singletons. The germline gives CDR1 SGHTS, CDR2 YDEGEE. V lost 6 bases and J lost 6, with 31 bases in between. The CDR3 spans 18 residues. This sequence originates from a man between 18 and 29 years old in good health and CMV-seronegative. The gene calls are TRBV5-8 and TRBJ2-7, with D possibly TRBD1 on 8 matching bases. The sequenced material came from PBMCs. The CDR3 is CASIPIIYYTGGGLEQYF. The CDR3 region has the DNA TGTGCCAGCATCCCCATCATCTACTATACAGGGGGGGGTCTCGAGCAGTACTTC.